This is a list of T cell receptor beta chains from one sample in a study of response to subunit inactivated influenza vaccine. One entry per CDR3 protein, called by TCRdb with MiXCR from the RT-PCR reads. The sample includes some 500,000 distinct CDR3 sequences, 16% seen only once; the top ten take less than 4%. The sequencing used CD4+ T cells sorted from PBMCs, collected less than 30 months after vaccination. These receptors all come from a man aged 45 to 75 who received an inactivated influenza vaccine. Both conserved end residues are part of each CDR3. D genes are given only for firm matches. Clone size is given for some rows only: seen once, a few or many times, or a class if the clone is expanded.

j_call: TRBJ1-5
v_call: TRBV12-3/TRBV12-4
d_call: NA
clone_size: few
cdr3_aa: CASSLGSRVVQPQHF
cdr3_nt: TGTGCCAGCAGTTTAGGTAGCAGGGTGGTTCAGCCCCAGCATTTT

j_call: TRBJ2-1
v_call: TRBV12-3/TRBV12-4
d_call: NA
clone_size: NA
cdr3_aa: CASSLVLGDNEQFF
cdr3_nt: TGTGCCAGCAGTTTAGTTTTGGGTGACAATGAGCAGTTCTTC

j_call: TRBJ1-1
v_call: TRBV28
d_call: NA
clone_size: NA
cdr3_aa: CASEEGHTEAFF
cdr3_nt: TGTGCCAGCGAGGAGGGGCACACTGAAGCTTTCTTT

j_call: TRBJ2-3
v_call: TRBV20-1
d_call: TRBD1
clone_size: NA
cdr3_aa: CSARDQRGRADTQYF
cdr3_nt: TGCAGTGCTAGAGATCAAAGGGGGCGGGCAGATACGCAGTATTTT

j_call: TRBJ2-5
v_call: TRBV6-2/TRBV6-3
d_call: NA
clone_size: NA
cdr3_aa: CASSYEVGRTQYF
cdr3_nt: TGTGCCAGCAGTTACGAGGTAGGGCGGACCCAGTACTTC

j_call: TRBJ1-3
v_call: TRBV20-1
d_call: TRBD1
clone_size: NA
cdr3_aa: CSARSGTAGNTIYF
cdr3_nt: TGCAGTGCTCGGTCCGGGACAGCTGGAAACACCATATATTTT

j_call: TRBJ2-3
v_call: TRBV20-1
d_call: NA
clone_size: few
cdr3_aa: CSAARGIVSDTQYF
cdr3_nt: TGCAGTGCTGCGCGCGGGATAGTCTCAGATACGCAGTATTTT

j_call: TRBJ1-6
v_call: TRBV20-1
d_call: NA
clone_size: NA
cdr3_aa: CSAMTELMNSPLHF
cdr3_nt: TGCAGTGCCATGACAGAGCTAATGAATTCACCCCTCCACTTT

j_call: TRBJ1-2
v_call: TRBV18
d_call: TRBD1
clone_size: few
cdr3_aa: CASSHGQGGYGYTF
cdr3_nt: TGTGCCAGCTCACACGGACAGGGTGGCTATGGCTACACCTTC

j_call: TRBJ2-7
v_call: TRBV4-3
d_call: TRBD2
clone_size: NA
cdr3_aa: CASSHLSGAGGHVEQYF
cdr3_nt: TGCGCCAGCAGCCATCTCTCCGGAGCGGGGGGCCACGTTGAGCAGTACTTC

j_call: TRBJ2-3
v_call: TRBV2
d_call: NA
clone_size: many
cdr3_aa: CASSEFPGTDTQYF
cdr3_nt: TGTGCCAGCAGTGAATTCCCTGGGACAGATACGCAGTATTTT

j_call: TRBJ2-7
v_call: TRBV11-2
d_call: NA
clone_size: few
cdr3_aa: CASSLRLDTYEQYF
cdr3_nt: TGTGCCAGCAGCTTAAGGCTCGACACCTACGAGCAGTACTTC

j_call: TRBJ2-7
v_call: TRBV11-2
d_call: TRBD1
clone_size: NA
cdr3_aa: CASSLRGGQGSYEQYF
cdr3_nt: TGTGCCAGCAGCTTAAGGGGGGGACAGGGGTCCTACGAGCAGTACTTC

j_call: TRBJ1-1
v_call: TRBV5-5
d_call: NA
clone_size: NA
cdr3_aa: CASSLSEGLGTEAFF
cdr3_nt: TGTGCCAGCAGCTTGTCGGAAGGGCTGGGCACTGAAGCTTTCTTT

j_call: TRBJ1-6
v_call: TRBV6-5
d_call: NA
clone_size: many
cdr3_aa: CASSYSRGNSPLHF
cdr3_nt: TGTGCCAGCAGTTACTCGAGAGGCAATTCACCCCTCCACTTT

j_call: TRBJ2-2
v_call: TRBV6-1
d_call: TRBD1
clone_size: few
cdr3_aa: CASRHTGGSTGELFF
cdr3_nt: TGTGCCAGCAGGCACACAGGGGGAAGCACCGGGGAGCTGTTTTTT

j_call: TRBJ2-1
v_call: TRBV14
d_call: NA
clone_size: NA
cdr3_aa: CASSHVLGLSYNEQFF
cdr3_nt: TGTGCCAGCAGCCACGTATTAGGCCTCTCCTACAATGAGCAGTTCTTC

j_call: TRBJ1-5
v_call: TRBV20-1
d_call: NA
clone_size: NA
cdr3_aa: CSALSNRADQPQHF
cdr3_nt: TGCAGTGCTCTATCTAACAGGGCAGACCAGCCCCAGCATTTT

j_call: TRBJ2-7
v_call: TRBV10-3
d_call: TRBD1
clone_size: many
cdr3_aa: CAISRGQGSDEQYF
cdr3_nt: TGTGCCATCAGCCGGGGACAGGGGTCGGACGAGCAGTACTTC

j_call: TRBJ1-1
v_call: TRBV9
d_call: NA
clone_size: NA
cdr3_aa: CASSIGGGGDTEAFF
cdr3_nt: TGTGCCAGCAGCATCGGGGGAGGGGGGGACACTGAAGCTTTCTTT

j_call: TRBJ2-3
v_call: TRBV3-1
d_call: NA
clone_size: few
cdr3_aa: CASRRTGGDTQYF
cdr3_nt: TGTGCCAGCAGACGGACAGGAGGGGATACGCAGTATTTT

j_call: TRBJ1-2
v_call: TRBV25-1
d_call: NA
clone_size: many
cdr3_aa: CASSVGGGYTF
cdr3_nt: TGTGCCAGCAGTGTGGGGGGTGGCTACACCTTC

j_call: TRBJ2-2
v_call: TRBV20-1
d_call: NA
clone_size: few
cdr3_aa: CSANKARSDTGELFF
cdr3_nt: TGCAGTGCTAACAAGGCACGTTCGGACACCGGGGAGCTGTTTTTT

j_call: TRBJ2-6
v_call: TRBV6-2/TRBV6-3
d_call: NA
clone_size: NA
cdr3_aa: CASSYQGRGSSGANVLTF
cdr3_nt: TGTGCCAGCAGTTACCAGGGCAGGGGATCCTCTGGGGCCAACGTCCTGACTTTC

j_call: TRBJ2-2
v_call: TRBV7-8
d_call: TRBD1
clone_size: few
cdr3_aa: CASSLVLGTANTGELFF
cdr3_nt: TGTGCCAGCAGCTTAGTCCTAGGGACAGCAAACACCGGGGAGCTGTTTTTT

j_call: TRBJ1-2
v_call: TRBV28
d_call: NA
clone_size: NA
cdr3_aa: CATSNYGYTF
cdr3_nt: TGTGCCACCTCGAACTATGGCTACACCTTC

j_call: TRBJ2-3
v_call: TRBV10-3
d_call: TRBD1
clone_size: many
cdr3_aa: CATAGTGGIDTQYF
cdr3_nt: TGTGCCACTGCCGGGACAGGGGGGATAGATACGCAGTATTTT

j_call: TRBJ2-7
v_call: TRBV4-2
d_call: TRBD2
clone_size: many
cdr3_aa: CASSQGLAGLSYEQYF
cdr3_nt: TGTGCCAGCAGCCAAGGACTAGCGGGGTTATCCTACGAGCAGTACTTC

j_call: TRBJ1-2
v_call: TRBV7-2
d_call: NA
clone_size: once
cdr3_aa: CASSPSARDHGYTF
cdr3_nt: TGTGCCAGCAGCCCCTCCGCCAGGGACCATGGCTACACCTTC